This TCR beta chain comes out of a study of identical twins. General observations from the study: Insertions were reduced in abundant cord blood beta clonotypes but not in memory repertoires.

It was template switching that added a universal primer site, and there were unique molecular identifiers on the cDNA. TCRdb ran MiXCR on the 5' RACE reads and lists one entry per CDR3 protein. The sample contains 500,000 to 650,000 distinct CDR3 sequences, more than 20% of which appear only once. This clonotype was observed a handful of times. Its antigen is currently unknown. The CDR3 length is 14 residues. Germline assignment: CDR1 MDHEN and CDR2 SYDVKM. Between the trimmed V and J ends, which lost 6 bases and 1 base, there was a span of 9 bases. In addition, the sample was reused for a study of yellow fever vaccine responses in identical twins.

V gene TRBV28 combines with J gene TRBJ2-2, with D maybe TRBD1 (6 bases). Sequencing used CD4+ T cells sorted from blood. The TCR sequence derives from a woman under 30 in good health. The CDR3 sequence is CASRWGQNTGELFF. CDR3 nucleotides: TGTGCCAGCAGATGGGGACAGAACACCGGGGAGCTGTTTTTT.